A selection of T cell receptor beta chains follows, all from one sample in a study of cytomegalovirus exposure and HLA in healthy donors. Here immunoSEQ multiplex PCR was the method, and the copy in TCRdb shows in-frame clones only, minus some. The sample has more than 95,000 clones, 75% seen once. The sequenced material came from PBMCs. These receptors all come from a woman in her 50s in good health and CMV-seronegative. Both conserved end residues are part of each CDR3. D genes are given only for firm matches. Size is omitted from some rows. Given values are once, few, many or a class for expanded clones.

V: TRBV30; size: .; D: .; J: TRBJ2-7; DNA: TGTGCCTGGAAAGGACTCCCCTCCTACGAGCAGTACTTC; CDR3: CAWKGLPSYEQYF
V: TRBV7-3; size: .; D: .; J: TRBJ2-2; DNA: TGTGCCAGCAGCTTGCGGGGAGCGAACACCGGGGAGCTGTTTTTT; CDR3: CASSLRGANTGELFF
V: TRBV28; size: .; D: .; J: TRBJ1-2; DNA: TGTGCCAGCAGTTTATGGATACCCCGGGAAACGATTAACGATGGCTACACCTTC; CDR3: CASSLWIPRETINDGYTF
V: TRBV7-7; size: .; D: .; J: TRBJ2-5; DNA: TGTGCTAGCAGCTTAGTAGGAGGGAGTGAGACCCAGTACTTC; CDR3: CASSLVGGSETQYF
V: TRBV7-3; size: .; D: .; J: TRBJ1-1; DNA: TGTGCCAGCCTCCTGTTACCGGGGGGGAACGCTGAAGCTTTCTTT; CDR3: CASLLLPGGNAEAFF
V: TRBV19; size: few; D: .; J: TRBJ1-1; DNA: TGTGCCAGTAGGGACACTCTGAACACTGAAGCTTTCTTT; CDR3: CASRDTLNTEAFF
V: TRBV19; size: .; D: .; J: TRBJ1-6; DNA: TGTGCCAGTAGTAGAGCCGGGCCAGAGGGTGTGCCCCTCCACTTT; CDR3: CASSRAGPEGVPLHF
V: TRBV5-6; size: .; D: .; J: TRBJ2-1; DNA: TGTGCCAGCAGCTATGCCGGGGGGCAGTTCTTC; CDR3: CASSYAGGQFF
V: TRBV30; size: .; D: TRBD1; J: TRBJ2-7; DNA: TGTGCCTGGAGTCCTCGACAGGGTAGGGAGCAGTACTTC; CDR3: CAWSPRQGREQYF
V: TRBV28; size: .; D: TRBD1; J: TRBJ2-5; DNA: TGTGCCAGCAGTGAGCTGGGGACAGTCAACGACTTC; CDR3: CASSELGTVNDF
V: TRBV5-6; size: .; D: .; J: TRBJ2-3; DNA: TGTGCCAGCAGCTTGCAGGGTCCAGATACGCAGTATTTT; CDR3: CASSLQGPDTQYF
V: TRBV7-2; size: .; D: TRBD2; J: TRBJ2-7; DNA: TGTGCCAGCAGCGTCGGACTAGCGGTGGAAGAGCAGTACTTC; CDR3: CASSVGLAVEEQYF
V: TRBV7-2; size: .; D: .; J: TRBJ2-7; DNA: TGTGCCAGCAGCTTAGCTTACACCTACGAGCAGTACTTC; CDR3: CASSLAYTYEQYF
V: TRBV27; size: .; D: .; J: TRBJ1-3; DNA: TGTGCCAGCAGTTTATCCCAGGGGAACACCATATATTTT; CDR3: CASSLSQGNTIYF
V: TRBV29-1; size: .; D: TRBD2; J: TRBJ2-7; DNA: TGCAGCGTTGTTTTAGCCCGGGGGGGGGACGAGCAGTACTTC; CDR3: CSVVLARGGDEQYF
V: TRBV28; size: .; D: .; J: TRBJ2-5; DNA: TGTGCCACGACCTTAGGGGAAGGCGTAGAGACCCAGTACTTC; CDR3: CATTLGEGVETQYF
V: TRBV10-3; size: few; D: .; J: TRBJ1-5; DNA: TGTGCCATCAGTGAATTTCGAGTTAATCGACAGCCCCAGCATTTT; CDR3: CAISEFRVNRQPQHF
V: TRBV20-1; size: few; D: .; J: TRBJ1-1; DNA: TGCAGTGCTGTCGAGGCGGGGGCGGAACTCTTT; CDR3: CSAVEAGAELF
V: TRBV19; size: .; D: TRBD1; J: TRBJ1-1; DNA: TGTGCCAGTAGTCCGGGACAGGGGAACACTGAAGCTTTCTTT; CDR3: CASSPGQGNTEAFF
V: TRBV4-3; size: .; D: .; J: TRBJ2-3; DNA: TGCGCCAGCAGCCAGGACGGGAAGAGCACAGATACGCAGTATTTT; CDR3: CASSQDGKSTDTQYF
V: TRBV5-5; size: .; D: TRBD2; J: TRBJ2-7; DNA: TGTGCCAGCAGCTCCCCTCCGGGACTATACGAGCAGTACTTC; CDR3: CASSSPPGLYEQYF
V: TRBV19; size: .; D: TRBD2; J: TRBJ2-1; DNA: TGTGCCAGTAGTTCCTGGGGGACAGGGACTAGCGGGTCCTACAATGAGCAGTTCTTC; CDR3: CASSSWGTGTSGSYNEQFF
V: TRBV7-9; size: .; D: TRBD1; J: TRBJ2-3; DNA: TGTGCCAGCAGCTCCTCCGGGACAGGGGTTGCAGATACGCAGTATTTT; CDR3: CASSSSGTGVADTQYF
V: TRBV30; size: .; D: .; J: TRBJ2-3; DNA: TGTGCCTGGAGTGTACGCGGGATCACAGATACGCAGTATTTT; CDR3: CAWSVRGITDTQYF
V: TRBV27; size: .; D: .; J: TRBJ1-1; DNA: TGTGCCAGCAGTTACAGGATGAACACTGAAGCTTTCTTT; CDR3: CASSYRMNTEAFF
V: TRBV29-1; size: .; D: TRBD2; J: TRBJ2-1; DNA: TGCAGCGTCCAACCCTCAGGGGGTACTAGCGGGATTTCGCGCCATGAGCAGTTCTTC; CDR3: CSVQPSGGTSGISRHEQFF
V: TRBV7-9; size: .; D: TRBD2; J: TRBJ2-2; DNA: TGTGCCAGCAGCTTCCCGACTAGCGGGAGGTCAAACACCGGGGAGCTGTTTTTT; CDR3: CASSFPTSGRSNTGELFF
V: TRBV10-3; size: few; D: .; J: TRBJ2-5; DNA: TGTGCCATCAGTACGGCGGTCCAAGAGACCCAGTACTTC; CDR3: CAISTAVQETQYF
V: TRBV30; size: .; D: .; J: TRBJ1-6; DNA: TGTGCCTGGAGGCTAAGGTCGGACAGCTCCTATAATTCACCCCTCCACTTT; CDR3: CAWRLRSDSSYNSPLHF
V: TRBV5-1; size: .; D: TRBD1; J: TRBJ2-7; DNA: TGCGCCAGCAGCTTGTCTGGGACAGGGGCCGAGCAGTACTTC; CDR3: CASSLSGTGAEQYF
V: TRBV30; size: .; D: TRBD1; J: TRBJ1-6; DNA: TGTGCCTGTCGGACAGGGAGCGATTCACCCCTCCACTTT; CDR3: CACRTGSDSPLHF
V: TRBV6-5; size: few; D: TRBD2; J: TRBJ2-7; DNA: TGTGCCAGCGGGGACTATGAGGAGCAGTACTTC; CDR3: CASGDYEEQYF
V: TRBV7-3; size: .; D: TRBD2; J: TRBJ2-1; DNA: TGTGCCAGCAGCTCGGGAGGGGGGAGCATGGACAATGAGCAGTTCTTC; CDR3: CASSSGGGSMDNEQFF
V: TRBV18; size: .; D: .; J: TRBJ2-3; DNA: TGTGCCAGCTCACCACCGAAAGATAGTTTAGTCCGCACAGATACGCAGTATTTT; CDR3: CASSPPKDSLVRTDTQYF
V: TRBV28; size: .; D: .; J: TRBJ1-5; DNA: TGTGCCAGCAGTTTACGGGGAACTGGACAGCCCCAGCATTTT; CDR3: CASSLRGTGQPQHF
V: TRBV25-1; size: .; D: .; J: TRBJ2-3; DNA: TGTGCCAGCAGTGAGGGGGGAGGCCGATACACAGATACGCAGTATTTT; CDR3: CASSEGGGRYTDTQYF
V: TRBV7-9; size: once; D: .; J: TRBJ2-7; DNA: TGTGCCAGCAGCTTAGGTACAACAGGGTCTTTGAGCTCCTACGAGCAGTACTTC; CDR3: CASSLGTTGSLSSYEQYF
V: TRBV4-1; size: .; D: TRBD1; J: TRBJ2-1; DNA: TGCGCCAGCAGCCAACCGGGACAGAGGGTCCACAATGAGCAGTTCTTC; CDR3: CASSQPGQRVHNEQFF
V: TRBV7-2; size: .; D: .; J: TRBJ1-1; DNA: TGTGCCAGCAGCTTAGATCAAGGGGGGGGTGAAGCTTTCTTT; CDR3: CASSLDQGGGEAFF
V: TRBV27; size: .; D: .; J: TRBJ1-2; DNA: TGTGCCAGCTCGCCGGCGGGAGCTGGCTACACCTTC; CDR3: CASSPAGAGYTF